The TCR beta chain described here comes from a study of control samples from healthy donors and cancer patients. TCRdb's copy holds only in-frame clones and misses some; the assay was immunoSEQ multiplex PCR. The sample includes more than 120,000 clones, 91% of them seen just once. The CDR3 runs to 14 residues. In germline, CDR1 is MNHEY, CDR2 SVGAGI. V was clipped by 6 bases and J by 4 bases; unmatched bases: 8. The chain is built from TRBV6-5 and TRBJ1-2, with 7 bases identical to TRBD1. This sequence originates from a man aged 25-45 years in good health. The sample consisted of blood. The CDR3 bases are TGTGCCAGCAGCGGGGACAGACAAGCCTATGGCTACACCTTC. Translation gives CASSGDRQAYGYTF.